In its sample, the clone carrying this TCR beta chain was seen a few times. The target antigen is unknown. In TCRdb, the 5' RACE reads were re-called with MiXCR into one record per CDR3 protein. The top ten clones hold about 8.7% of a sample with 400,000 to 500,000 distinct CDR3 sequences, 24% of them seen once. This sample was included in a study of T-cell memory formation after mild COVID-19. Overall study context: There were largely donor-specific TCR clusters. Study-wide results and caveats: Certain responding clones were present in pre-infection memory, suggesting participation of cross-reactive memory. From day 15 to 85, contracting clones were balanced between CD4 and CD8, whereas later expanders leaned toward CD4+. SARS-CoV-2 specificity of second-wave clones peaking day 37 was unconfirmed.

V shed 6 bases and J shed 8 bases, with 23 bases lying between them. The CDR3 runs to 15 residues. Germline V gene data show CDR1 as DFQATT and CDR2 as SNEGSKA (reference sequence). The source of this sequence is an adult woman who had mild COVID-19 (a few samples of this study predate the infection). Cell type and time point are not known. The chain joins TRBV20-1 to TRBJ2-1, with D tentatively TRBD2 (7 bases). The specimen was PBMCs or a T cell subset sorted from them (not recorded which). CDR3 protein: CSATGNGGPSDEQFF. Here the CDR3 DNA reads TGCAGTGCCACTGGTAACGGGGGGCCGTCGGATGAGCAGTTCTTC.